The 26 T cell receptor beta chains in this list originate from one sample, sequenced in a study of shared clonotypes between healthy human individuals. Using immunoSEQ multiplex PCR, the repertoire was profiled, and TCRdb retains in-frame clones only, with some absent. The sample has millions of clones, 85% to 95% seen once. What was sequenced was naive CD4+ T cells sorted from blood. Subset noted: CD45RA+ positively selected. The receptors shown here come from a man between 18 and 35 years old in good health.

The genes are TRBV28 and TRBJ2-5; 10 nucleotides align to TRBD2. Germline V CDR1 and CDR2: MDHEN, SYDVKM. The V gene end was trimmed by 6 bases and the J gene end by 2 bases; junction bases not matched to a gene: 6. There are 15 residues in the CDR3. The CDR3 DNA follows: TGTGCCAGCAGCTTCCTACTAGCGGGGCAAGAGACCCAGTACTTC. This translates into CASSFLLAGQETQYF.

CDR3 sequence: CASSPSLAGAYNEQFF. CDR3 DNA sequence: TGCGCCAGCAGCCCCAGCCTAGCGGGCGCCTACAATGAGCAGTTCTTC. V and J are TRBV4-1 and TRBJ2-1; 8 bases are shared with TRBD2. The CDR3 consists of 16 residues. With 4 bases clipped from V and 2 bases from J, the junction kept 7 bases outside the gene matches. Germline CDR1 MGHRA, CDR2 YSYEKL.

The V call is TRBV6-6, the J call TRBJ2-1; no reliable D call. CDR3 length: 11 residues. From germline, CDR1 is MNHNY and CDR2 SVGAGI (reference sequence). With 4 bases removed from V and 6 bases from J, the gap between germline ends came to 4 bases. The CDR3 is CASSLINEQFF. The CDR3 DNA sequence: TGTGCCAGCAGTTTAATCAATGAGCAGTTCTTC.

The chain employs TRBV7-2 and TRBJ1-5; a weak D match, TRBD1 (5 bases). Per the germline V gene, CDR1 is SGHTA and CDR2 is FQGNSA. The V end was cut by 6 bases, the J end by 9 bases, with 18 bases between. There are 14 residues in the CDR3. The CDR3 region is CASRSEEGRGPQHF. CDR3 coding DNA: TGTGCCAGCAGGTCAGAGGAGGGAAGGGGGCCCCAGCATTTT.

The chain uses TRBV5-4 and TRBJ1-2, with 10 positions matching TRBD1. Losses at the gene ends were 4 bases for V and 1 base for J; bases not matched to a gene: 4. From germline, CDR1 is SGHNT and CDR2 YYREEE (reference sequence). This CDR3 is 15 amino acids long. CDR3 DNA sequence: TGTGCCAGCAGCACGGGGACAGGGGATAACTATGGCTACACCTTC. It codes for CASSTGTGDNYGYTF.

The CDR3 protein is CAWNLAGGRETQYF. The CDR3 DNA reads TGTGCCTGGAACCTAGCGGGGGGGCGAGAGACCCAGTACTTC. The V and J genes are TRBV30 and TRBJ2-5; the match to TRBD2 covers 12 bases. The CDR3 loop spans 14 amino acids. Germline lookup yields CDR1 GTSNPN and CDR2 SVGIG (reference sequence). Germline trimming cut 4 bases from V and 4 bases from J; bases unmatched to any gene: 4.

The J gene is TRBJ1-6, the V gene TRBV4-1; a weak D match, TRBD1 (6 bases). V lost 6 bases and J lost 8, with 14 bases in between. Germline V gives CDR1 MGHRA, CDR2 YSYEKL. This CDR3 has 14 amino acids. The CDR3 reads CASSPRGPDSPLHF. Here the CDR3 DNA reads TGCGCCAGCAGTCCCAGGGGCCCAGATTCACCCCTCCACTTT.

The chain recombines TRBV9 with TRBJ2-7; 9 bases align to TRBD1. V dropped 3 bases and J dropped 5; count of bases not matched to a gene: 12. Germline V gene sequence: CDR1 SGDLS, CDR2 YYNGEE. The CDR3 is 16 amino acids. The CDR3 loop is CASSDARTGVKNEQYF. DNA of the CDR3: TGTGCCAGCAGCGACGCACGGACAGGGGTGAAAAACGAGCAGTACTTC.

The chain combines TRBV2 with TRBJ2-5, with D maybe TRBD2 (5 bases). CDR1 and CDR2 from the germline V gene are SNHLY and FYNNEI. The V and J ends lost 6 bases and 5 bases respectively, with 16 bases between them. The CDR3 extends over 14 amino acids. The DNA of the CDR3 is TGTGCCAGCAGCCGGACCGGGGATTGGGAGACCCAGTACTTC. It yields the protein CASSRTGDWETQYF.

Here the CDR3 reads CASSNPGPGYTF. Here the CDR3 DNA reads TGTGCCAGCTCTAACCCGGGACCCGGCTACACCTTC. V usage is TRBV18 and J usage is TRBJ1-2, with D possibly being TRBD1 (5 bases). CDR1 is KGHSH and CDR2 is LQKENI in the germline V gene. Trimming cost V 6 bases and J 8 bases, with 13 bases left between them. The CDR3 is 12 amino acids.

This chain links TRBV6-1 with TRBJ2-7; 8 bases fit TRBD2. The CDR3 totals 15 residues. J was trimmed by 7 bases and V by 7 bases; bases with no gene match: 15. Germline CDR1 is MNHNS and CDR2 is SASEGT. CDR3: CASNSNGAGAWEQYF. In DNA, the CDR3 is TGTGCCAGCAACAGTAACGGAGCGGGAGCGTGGGAGCAGTACTTC.

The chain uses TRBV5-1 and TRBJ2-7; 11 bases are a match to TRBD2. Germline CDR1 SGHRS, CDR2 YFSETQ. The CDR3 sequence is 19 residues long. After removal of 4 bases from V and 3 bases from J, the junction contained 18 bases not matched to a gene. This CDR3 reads CASSPLTLLRSGRDYEQYF. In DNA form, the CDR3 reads TGCGCCAGCAGCCCGCTAACTCTTCTTCGTAGCGGGAGGGACTACGAGCAGTACTTC.

The CDR3 here is CASSLAGQGSKLFF. The CDR3, as DNA: TGTGCCAGCAGCTTAGCGGGACAGGGCTCGAAGCTGTTTTTT. The chain combines TRBV7-9 with TRBJ2-2; 9 nucleotides align to TRBD1. Germline CDR1 SEHNR, CDR2 FQNEAQ (reference sequence). Losses at the gene ends were 0 bases for V and 12 bases for J; bases not matched to a gene: 5. CDR3 size: 14 residues.

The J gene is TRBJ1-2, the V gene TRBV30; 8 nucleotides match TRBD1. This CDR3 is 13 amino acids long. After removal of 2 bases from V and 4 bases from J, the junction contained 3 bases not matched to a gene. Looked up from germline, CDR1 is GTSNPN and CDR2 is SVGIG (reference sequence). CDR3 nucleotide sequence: TGTGCCTGGAGTCAGACAGGGGTCTATGGCTACACCTTC. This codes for CAWSQTGVYGYTF.

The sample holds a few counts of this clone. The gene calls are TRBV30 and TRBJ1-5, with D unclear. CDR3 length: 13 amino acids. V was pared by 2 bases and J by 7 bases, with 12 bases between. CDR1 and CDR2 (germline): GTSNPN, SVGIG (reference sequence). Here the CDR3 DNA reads TGTGCCTGGAGTAAGAGGCCCGGGCAGCCCCAGCATTTT. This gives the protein CAWSKRPGQPQHF.

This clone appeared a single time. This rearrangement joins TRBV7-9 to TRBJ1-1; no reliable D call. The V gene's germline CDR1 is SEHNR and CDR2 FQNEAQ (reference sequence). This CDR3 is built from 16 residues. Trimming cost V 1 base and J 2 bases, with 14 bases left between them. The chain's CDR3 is CASSLVPVGSNTEAFF. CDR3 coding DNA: TGTGCCAGCAGCTTAGTCCCCGTAGGCTCTAACACTGAAGCTTTCTTT.

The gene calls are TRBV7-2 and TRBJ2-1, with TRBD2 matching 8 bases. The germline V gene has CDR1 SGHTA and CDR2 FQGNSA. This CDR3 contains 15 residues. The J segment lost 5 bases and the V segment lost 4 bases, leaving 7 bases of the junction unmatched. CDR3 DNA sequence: TGTGCCAGCAGCTCGCGTACTAGCGGTCACAATGAGCAGTTCTTC. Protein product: CASSSRTSGHNEQFF.

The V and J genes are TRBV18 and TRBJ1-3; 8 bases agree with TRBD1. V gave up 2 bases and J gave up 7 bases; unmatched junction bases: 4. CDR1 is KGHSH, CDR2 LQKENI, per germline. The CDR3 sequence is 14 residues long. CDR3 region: CASSPNQGANTIYF. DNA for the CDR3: TGTGCCAGCTCACCAAACCAGGGGGCGAACACCATATATTTT.

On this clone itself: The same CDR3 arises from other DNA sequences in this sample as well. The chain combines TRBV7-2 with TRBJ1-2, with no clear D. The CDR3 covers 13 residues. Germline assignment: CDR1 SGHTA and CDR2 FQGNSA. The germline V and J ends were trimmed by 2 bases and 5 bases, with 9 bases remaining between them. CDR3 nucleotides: TGTGCCAGCAGCTTAAACGGAGATTATGGCTACACCTTC. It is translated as CASSLNGDYGYTF.

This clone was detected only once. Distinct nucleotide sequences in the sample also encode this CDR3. Written as DNA, the CDR3 is TGCGCCAGCAGCAGAGACAGGTCCTACGAGCAGTACTTC. Encoded protein: CASSRDRSYEQYF. V and J are TRBV5-1 and TRBJ2-7; the D gene is possibly TRBD1 (6 bases). Germline CDR1 SGHRS, CDR2 YFSETQ. With 4 bases removed from V and 1 base from J, the gap between germline ends came to 9 bases. The CDR3 is 13 residues long.

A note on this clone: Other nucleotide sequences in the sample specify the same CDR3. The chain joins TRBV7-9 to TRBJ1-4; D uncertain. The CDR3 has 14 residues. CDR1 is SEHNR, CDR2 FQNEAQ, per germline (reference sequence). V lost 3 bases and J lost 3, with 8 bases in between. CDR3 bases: TGTGCCAGCAGCTTCACCGGAGCTAATGAAAAACTGTTTTTT. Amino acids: CASSFTGANEKLFF.

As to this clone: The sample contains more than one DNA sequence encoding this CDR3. CDR3: CASSFSGVSYEQYF. CDR3 in DNA: TGCGCCAGCAGCTTCTCGGGAGTGTCCTACGAGCAGTACTTC. V and J are TRBV5-1 and TRBJ2-7, with TRBD2 as a possible D gene (6 bases). There are 14 residues in the CDR3. With 2 bases removed from V and 1 base from J, the gap between germline ends came to 10 bases. Germline V gene sequence: CDR1 SGHRS, CDR2 YFSETQ.

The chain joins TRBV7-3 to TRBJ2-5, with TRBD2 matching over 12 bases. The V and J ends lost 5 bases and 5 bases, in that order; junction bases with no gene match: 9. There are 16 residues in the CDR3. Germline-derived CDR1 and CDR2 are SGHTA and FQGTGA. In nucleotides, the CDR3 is TGTGCCAGCAGCCCCGGACTAGCGGGGTCGGGCGAGACCCAGTACTTC. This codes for CASSPGLAGSGETQYF.

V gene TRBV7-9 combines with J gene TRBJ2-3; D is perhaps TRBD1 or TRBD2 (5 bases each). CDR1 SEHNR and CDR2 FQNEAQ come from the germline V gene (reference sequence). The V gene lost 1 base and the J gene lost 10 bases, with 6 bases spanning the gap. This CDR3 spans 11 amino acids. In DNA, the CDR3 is TGTGCCAGCAGCTTAGGGGGGTCGCAGTATTTT. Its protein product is CASSLGGSQYF.

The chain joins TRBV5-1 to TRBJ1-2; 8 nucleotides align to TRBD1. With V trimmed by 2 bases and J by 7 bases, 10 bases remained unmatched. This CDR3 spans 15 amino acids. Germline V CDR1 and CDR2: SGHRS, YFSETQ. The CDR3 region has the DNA TGCGCCAGCAGCTTACCACAGGGGGGAAGTCGTGGCTACACCTTC. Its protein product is CASSLPQGGSRGYTF.

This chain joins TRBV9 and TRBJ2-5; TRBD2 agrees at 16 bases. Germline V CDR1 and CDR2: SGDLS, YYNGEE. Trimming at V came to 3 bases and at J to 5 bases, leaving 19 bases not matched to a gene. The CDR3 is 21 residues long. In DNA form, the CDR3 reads TGTGCCAGCAGCGCCTCTCCACCCGGGACTAGCGGGAGGGCCCTCTGGGAGACCCAGTACTTC. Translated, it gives CASSASPPGTSGRALWETQYF.